This T cell receptor (beta chain) was identified during a study of T cell repertoires in cytomegalovirus infection. The overall study: Public TCR beta signatures marked donors with CMV infection and the matching HLA. Study-wide results and caveats: There were carriers of CMV plus the relevant HLA, and cumulative public TCR beta family frequency identified them. What dominated the ex vivo response were HLA-C-restricted CMV-specific TCR beta clonotypes.

As concerns this clonotype: Its antigen is not identified.

TCRdb called the reads again in MiXCR, with one record for every CDR3 protein. The sample carries around 740,000 distinct CDR3 sequences, roughly a third recorded once. Between the trimmed V and J ends, which lost 6 bases and 0 bases, there was a span of 12 bases. Looked up from germline, CDR1 is SEHNR and CDR2 is FQNEAQ (reference sequence). This CDR3 has 15 residues. Material: PBMCs. This receptor was obtained from a human donor in good health (CMV status not recorded). Some clones in this sample may be carry-over from other donors' samples. This chain links TRBV7-9 with TRBJ2-1; TRBD2 might be the D (7 bases). CDR3 region: CASRKGGGSYNEQFF. As DNA, the CDR3 is TGTGCCAGCAGAAAAGGGGGGGGCTCCTACAATGAGCAGTTCTTC.